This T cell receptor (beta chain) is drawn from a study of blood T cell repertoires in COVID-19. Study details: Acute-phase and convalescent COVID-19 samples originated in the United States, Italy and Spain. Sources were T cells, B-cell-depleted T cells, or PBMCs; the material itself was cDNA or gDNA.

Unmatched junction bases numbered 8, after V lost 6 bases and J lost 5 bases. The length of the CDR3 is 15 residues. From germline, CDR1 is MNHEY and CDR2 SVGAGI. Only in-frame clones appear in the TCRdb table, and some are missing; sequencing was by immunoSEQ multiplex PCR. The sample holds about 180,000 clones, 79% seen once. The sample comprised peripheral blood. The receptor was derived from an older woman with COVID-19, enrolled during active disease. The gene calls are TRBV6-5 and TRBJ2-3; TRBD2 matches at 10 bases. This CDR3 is CASRKSGGARDTQYF. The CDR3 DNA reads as TGTGCCAGCAGAAAAAGCGGGGGGGCCCGAGATACGCAGTATTTT.